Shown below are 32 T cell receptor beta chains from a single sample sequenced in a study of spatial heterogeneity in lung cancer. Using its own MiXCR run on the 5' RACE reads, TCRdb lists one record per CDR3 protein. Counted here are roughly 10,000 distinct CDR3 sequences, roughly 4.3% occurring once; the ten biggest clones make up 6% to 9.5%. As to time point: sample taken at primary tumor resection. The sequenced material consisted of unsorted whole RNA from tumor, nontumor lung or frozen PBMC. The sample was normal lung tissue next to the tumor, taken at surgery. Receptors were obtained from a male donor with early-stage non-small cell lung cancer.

CDR3 DNA sequence: TGCAGCGCCCTGCTACTGGACTATGGCTACACCTTC. Its translation: CSALLLDYGYTF. This rearrangement joins TRBV29-1 to TRBJ1-2; D ambiguous. Germline assignment: CDR1 SQVTM and CDR2 ANQGSEA. The CDR3 has 12 amino acids. V lost 7 bases and J lost 3, with 12 bases in between.

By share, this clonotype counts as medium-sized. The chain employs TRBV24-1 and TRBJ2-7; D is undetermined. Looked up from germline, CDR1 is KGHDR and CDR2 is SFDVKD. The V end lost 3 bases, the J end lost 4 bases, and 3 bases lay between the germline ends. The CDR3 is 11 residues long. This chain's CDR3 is CATSDQYEQYF. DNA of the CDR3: TGTGCCACCAGTGATCAATACGAGCAGTACTTC.

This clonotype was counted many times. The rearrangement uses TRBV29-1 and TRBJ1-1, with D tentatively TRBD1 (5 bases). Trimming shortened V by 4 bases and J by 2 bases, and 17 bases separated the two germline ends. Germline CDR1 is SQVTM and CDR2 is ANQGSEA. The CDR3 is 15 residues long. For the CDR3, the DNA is TGCAGCGTTGGAACGCCAGGGAGACGAAACACTGAAGCTTTCTTT. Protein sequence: CSVGTPGRRNTEAFF. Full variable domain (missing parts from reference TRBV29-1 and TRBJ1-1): SAVISQKPSRDICQRGTSLTIQCQVDSQVTMMFWYRQQPGQSLTLIATANQGSEATYESGFVIDKFPISRPNLTFSTLTVSNMSPEDSSIYLCSVGTPGRRNTEAFFGQGTRLTVV.

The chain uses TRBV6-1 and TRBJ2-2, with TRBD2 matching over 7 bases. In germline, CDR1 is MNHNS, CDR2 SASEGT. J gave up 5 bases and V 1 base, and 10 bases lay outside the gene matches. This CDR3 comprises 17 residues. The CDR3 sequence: CASSEELAWGYTGELFF. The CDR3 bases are TGTGCCAGCAGTGAAGAACTAGCGTGGGGGTATACCGGGGAGCTGTTTTTT.

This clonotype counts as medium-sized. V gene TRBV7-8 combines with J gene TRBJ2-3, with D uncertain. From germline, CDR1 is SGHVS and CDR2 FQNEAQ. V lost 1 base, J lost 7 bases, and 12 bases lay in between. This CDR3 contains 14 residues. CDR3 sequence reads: CASSLVPQSYTQYF. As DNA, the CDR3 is TGTGCCAGCAGCTTAGTTCCTCAGTCGTATACGCAGTATTTT.

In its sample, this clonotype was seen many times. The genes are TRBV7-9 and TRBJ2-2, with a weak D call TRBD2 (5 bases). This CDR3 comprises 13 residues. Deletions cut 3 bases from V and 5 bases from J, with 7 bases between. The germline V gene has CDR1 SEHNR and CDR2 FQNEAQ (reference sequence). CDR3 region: CASSFRTTGELFF. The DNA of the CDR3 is TGTGCCAGCAGCTTTAGGACTACCGGGGAGCTGTTTTTT.

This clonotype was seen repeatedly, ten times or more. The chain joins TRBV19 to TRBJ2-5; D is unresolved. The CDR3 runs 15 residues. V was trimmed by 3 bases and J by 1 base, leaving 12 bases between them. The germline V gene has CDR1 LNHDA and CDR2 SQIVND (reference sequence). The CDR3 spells CASSMRRVPQETQYF. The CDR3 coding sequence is TGTGCCAGTAGTATGAGGCGAGTTCCCCAAGAGACCCAGTACTTC.

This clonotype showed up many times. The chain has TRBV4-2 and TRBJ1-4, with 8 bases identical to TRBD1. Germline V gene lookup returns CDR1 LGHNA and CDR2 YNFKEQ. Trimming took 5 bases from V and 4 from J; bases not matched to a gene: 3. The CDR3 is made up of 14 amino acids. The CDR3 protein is CASSFGQGNEKLFF. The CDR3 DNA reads TGTGCCAGCAGCTTCGGACAGGGTAATGAAAAACTGTTTTTT.

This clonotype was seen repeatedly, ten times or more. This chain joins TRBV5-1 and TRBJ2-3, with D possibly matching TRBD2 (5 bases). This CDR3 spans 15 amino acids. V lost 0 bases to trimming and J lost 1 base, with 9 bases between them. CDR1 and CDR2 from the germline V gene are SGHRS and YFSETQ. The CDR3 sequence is CASSLEDSGTDTQYF. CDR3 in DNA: TGCGCCAGCAGCTTGGAGGATAGCGGCACAGATACGCAGTATTTT. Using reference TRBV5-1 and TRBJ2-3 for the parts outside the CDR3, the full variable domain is KAGVTQTPRYLIKTRGQQVTLSCSPISGHRSVSWYQQTPGQGLQFLFEYFSETQRNKGNFPGRFSGRQFSNSRSEMNVSTLELGDSALYLCASSLEDSGTDTQYFGPGTRLTVL.

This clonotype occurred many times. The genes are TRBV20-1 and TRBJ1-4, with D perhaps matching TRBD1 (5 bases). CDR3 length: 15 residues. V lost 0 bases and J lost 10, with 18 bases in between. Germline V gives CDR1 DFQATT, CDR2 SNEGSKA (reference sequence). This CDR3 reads CSARDTGEGLGKLFF. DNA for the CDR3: TGCAGTGCTAGAGATACGGGGGAAGGGTTAGGAAAACTGTTTTTT.

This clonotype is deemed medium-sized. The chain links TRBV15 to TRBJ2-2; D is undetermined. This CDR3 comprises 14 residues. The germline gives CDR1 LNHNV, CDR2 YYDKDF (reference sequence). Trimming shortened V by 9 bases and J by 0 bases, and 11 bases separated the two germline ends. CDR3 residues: CATEQLANTGELFF. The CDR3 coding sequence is TGTGCCACAGAACAGCTCGCGAACACCGGGGAGCTGTTTTTT.

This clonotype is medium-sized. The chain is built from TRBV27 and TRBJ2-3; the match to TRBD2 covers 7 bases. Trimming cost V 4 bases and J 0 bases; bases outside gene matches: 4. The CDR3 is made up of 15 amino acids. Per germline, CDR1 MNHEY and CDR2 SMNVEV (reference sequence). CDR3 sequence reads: CASSSFSGSTDTQYF. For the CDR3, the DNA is TGTGCCAGCAGTTCCTTTAGCGGGAGCACAGATACGCAGTATTTT.

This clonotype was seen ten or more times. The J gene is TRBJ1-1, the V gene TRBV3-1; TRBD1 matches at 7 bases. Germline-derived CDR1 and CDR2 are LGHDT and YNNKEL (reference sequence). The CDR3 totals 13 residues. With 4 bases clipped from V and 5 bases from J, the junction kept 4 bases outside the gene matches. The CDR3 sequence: CASSRQGRTEAFF. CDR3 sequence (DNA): TGTGCCAGCAGCCGACAGGGAAGGACTGAAGCTTTCTTT.

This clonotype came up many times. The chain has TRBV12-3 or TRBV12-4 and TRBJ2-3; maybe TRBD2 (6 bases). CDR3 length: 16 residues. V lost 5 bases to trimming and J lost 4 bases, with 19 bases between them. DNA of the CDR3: TGTGCCAGCAGTAAGGGACTGACATCATCGGCAGATACGCAGTATTTT. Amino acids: CASSKGLTSSADTQYF.

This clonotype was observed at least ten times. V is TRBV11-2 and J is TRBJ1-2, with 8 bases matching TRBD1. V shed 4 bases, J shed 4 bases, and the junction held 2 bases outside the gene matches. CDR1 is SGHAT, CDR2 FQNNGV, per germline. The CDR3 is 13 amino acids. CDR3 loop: CASSSQGAYGYTF. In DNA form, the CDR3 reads TGTGCCAGCAGCTCCCAGGGGGCCTATGGCTACACCTTC.

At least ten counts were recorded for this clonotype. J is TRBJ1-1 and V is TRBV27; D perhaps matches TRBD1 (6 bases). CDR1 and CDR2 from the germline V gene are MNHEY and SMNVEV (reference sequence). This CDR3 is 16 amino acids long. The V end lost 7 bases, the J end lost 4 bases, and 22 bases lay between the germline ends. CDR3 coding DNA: TGTGCCAGCACCCAAGGGGGGGGGGATTTAGGCACTGAAGCTTTCTTT. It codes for CASTQGGGDLGTEAFF.

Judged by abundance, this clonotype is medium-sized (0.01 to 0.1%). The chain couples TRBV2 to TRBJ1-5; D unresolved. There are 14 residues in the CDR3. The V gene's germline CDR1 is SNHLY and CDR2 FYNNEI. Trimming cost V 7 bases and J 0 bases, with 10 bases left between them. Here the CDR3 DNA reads TGTGCCAGCAATGCTCTATATAGCAATCAGCCCCAGCATTTT. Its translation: CASNALYSNQPQHF.

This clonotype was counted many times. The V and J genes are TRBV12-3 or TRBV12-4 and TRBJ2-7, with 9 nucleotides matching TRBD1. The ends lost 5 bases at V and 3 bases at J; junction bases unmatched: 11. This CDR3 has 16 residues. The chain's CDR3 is CASSVTGGRLNYEQYF. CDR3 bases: TGTGCCAGCAGTGTCACAGGGGGCCGTCTTAACTACGAGCAGTACTTC.

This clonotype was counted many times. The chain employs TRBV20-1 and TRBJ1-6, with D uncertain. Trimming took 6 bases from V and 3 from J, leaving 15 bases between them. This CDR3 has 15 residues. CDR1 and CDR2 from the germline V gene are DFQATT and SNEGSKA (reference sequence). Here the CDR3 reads CSASVSAIYNSPLHF. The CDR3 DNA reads TGCAGTGCAAGCGTTTCGGCGATCTATAATTCACCCCTCCACTTT.

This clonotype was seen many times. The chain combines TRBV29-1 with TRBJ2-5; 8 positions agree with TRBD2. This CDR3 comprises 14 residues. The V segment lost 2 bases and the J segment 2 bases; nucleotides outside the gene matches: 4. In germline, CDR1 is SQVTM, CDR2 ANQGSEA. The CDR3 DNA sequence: TGCAGCGTTGAATTGGCGGGAGGACAAGAGACCCAGTACTTC. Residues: CSVELAGGQETQYF.

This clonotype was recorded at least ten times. DNA of the CDR3: TGCAGCGTTGAACAGGGCGATGGCTATGGCTACACCTTC. This sequence encodes CSVEQGDGYGYTF. The gene calls are TRBV29-1 and TRBJ1-2; weak D call: TRBD1 (5 bases). This CDR3 is built from 13 residues. V was trimmed by 2 bases and J by 4 bases, leaving 11 bases between them. Germline lookup yields CDR1 SQVTM and CDR2 ANQGSEA. The full variable domain, its missing parts supplied by reference TRBV29-1 and TRBJ1-2, is SAVISQKPSRDICQRGTSLTIQCQVDSQVTMMFWYRQQPGQSLTLIATANQGSEATYESGFVIDKFPISRPNLTFSTLTVSNMSPEDSSIYLCSVEQGDGYGYTFGSGTRLTVV.

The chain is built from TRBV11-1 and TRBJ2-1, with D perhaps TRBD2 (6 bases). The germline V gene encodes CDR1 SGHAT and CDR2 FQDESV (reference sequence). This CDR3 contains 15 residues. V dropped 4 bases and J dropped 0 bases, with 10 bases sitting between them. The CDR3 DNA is TGTGCCAGCAGCTCTCCGCGGGGCTCCTACAATGAGCAGTTCTTC. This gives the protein CASSSPRGSYNEQFF.

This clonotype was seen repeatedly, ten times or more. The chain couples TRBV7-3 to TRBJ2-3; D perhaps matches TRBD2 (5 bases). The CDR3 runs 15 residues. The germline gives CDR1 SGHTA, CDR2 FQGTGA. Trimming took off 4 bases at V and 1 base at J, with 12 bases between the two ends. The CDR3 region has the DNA TGTGCCAGCAGCTCACAGACTATCGGCACAGATACGCAGTATTTT. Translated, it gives CASSSQTIGTDTQYF.

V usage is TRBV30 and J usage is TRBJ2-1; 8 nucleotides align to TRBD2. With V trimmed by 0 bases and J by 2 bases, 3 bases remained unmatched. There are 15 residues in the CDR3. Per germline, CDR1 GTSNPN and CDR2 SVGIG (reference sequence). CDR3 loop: CAWSVVAGPYNEQFF. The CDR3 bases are TGTGCCTGGAGTGTTGTAGCGGGACCCTACAATGAGCAGTTCTTC. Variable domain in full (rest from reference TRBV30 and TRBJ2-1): SQTIHQWPATLVQPVGSPLSLECTVEGTSNPNLYWYRQAAGRGLQLLFYSVGIGQISSEVPQNLSASRPQDRQFILSSKKLLLSDSGFYLCAWSVVAGPYNEQFFGPGTRLTVL.

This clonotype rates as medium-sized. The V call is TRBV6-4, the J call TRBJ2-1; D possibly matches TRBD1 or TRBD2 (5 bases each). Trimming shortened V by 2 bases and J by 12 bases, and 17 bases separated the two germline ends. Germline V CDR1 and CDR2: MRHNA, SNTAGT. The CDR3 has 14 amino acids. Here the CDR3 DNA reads TGTGCCAGCAGTGACGGGGGTGGCTTTTCTGTGCAGTTCTTC. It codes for CASSDGGGFSVQFF.

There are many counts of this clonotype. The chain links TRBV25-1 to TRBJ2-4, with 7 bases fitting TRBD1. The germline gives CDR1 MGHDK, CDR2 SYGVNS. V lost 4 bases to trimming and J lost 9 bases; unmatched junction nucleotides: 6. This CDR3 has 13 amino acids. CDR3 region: CASSATGRSIQYF. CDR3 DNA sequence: TGTGCCAGCAGTGCGACAGGGCGGAGCATTCAGTACTTC.

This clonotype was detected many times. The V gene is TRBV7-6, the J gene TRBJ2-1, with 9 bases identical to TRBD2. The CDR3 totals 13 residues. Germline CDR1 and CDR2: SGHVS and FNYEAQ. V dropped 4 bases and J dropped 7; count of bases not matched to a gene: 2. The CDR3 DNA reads TGTGCCAGCAGCTACGGACTAGCGAATGAGCAGTTCTTC. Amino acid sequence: CASSYGLANEQFF.

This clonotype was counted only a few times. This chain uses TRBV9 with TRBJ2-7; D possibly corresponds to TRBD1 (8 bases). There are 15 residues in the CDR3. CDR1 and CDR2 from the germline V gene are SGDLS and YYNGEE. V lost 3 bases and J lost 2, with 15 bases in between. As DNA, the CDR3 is TGTGCCAGCAGCGCCCAAGCGGGACAGGCCTACGAGCAGTACTTC. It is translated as CASSAQAGQAYEQYF.

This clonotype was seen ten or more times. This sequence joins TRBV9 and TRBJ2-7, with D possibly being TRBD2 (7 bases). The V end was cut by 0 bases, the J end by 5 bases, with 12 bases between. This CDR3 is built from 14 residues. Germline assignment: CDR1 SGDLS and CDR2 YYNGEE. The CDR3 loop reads CASSVAGGRDEQYF. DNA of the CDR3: TGTGCCAGCAGCGTAGCGGGGGGCCGAGACGAGCAGTACTTC.

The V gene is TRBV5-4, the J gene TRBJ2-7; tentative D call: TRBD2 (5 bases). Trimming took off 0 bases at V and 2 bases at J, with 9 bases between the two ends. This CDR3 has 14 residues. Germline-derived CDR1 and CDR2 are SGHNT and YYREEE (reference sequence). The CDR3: CASSLAAGAYEQYF. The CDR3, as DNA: TGTGCCAGCAGCTTGGCGGCGGGCGCCTACGAGCAGTACTTC.

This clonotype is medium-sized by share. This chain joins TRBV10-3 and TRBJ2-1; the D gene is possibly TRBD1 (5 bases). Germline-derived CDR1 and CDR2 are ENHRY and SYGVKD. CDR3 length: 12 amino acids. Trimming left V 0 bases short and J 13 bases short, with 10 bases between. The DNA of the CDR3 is TGTGCCATCAGTGAGTCAGGACACTTACAGTTCTTC. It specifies CAISESGHLQFF.

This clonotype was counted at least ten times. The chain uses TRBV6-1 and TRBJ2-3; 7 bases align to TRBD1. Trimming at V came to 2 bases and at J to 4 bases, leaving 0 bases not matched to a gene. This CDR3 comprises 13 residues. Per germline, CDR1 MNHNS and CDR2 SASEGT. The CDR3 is CASSEQGADTQYF. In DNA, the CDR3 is TGTGCCAGCAGTGAACAGGGGGCAGATACGCAGTATTTT.